The 12 T cell receptor beta chains listed next were all sequenced from one sample in a study of blood T cell repertoires in COVID-19. Sequencing used immunoSEQ multiplex PCR; TCRdb keeps in-frame clones, though not all of them. The sample records approximately 330,000 clones, roughly 90% being singletons. The sample taken for sequencing was peripheral blood. Receptor source: a woman aged 45-65 years with active or convalescent COVID-19.

This chain connects TRBV11-1 to TRBJ1-1; TRBD1 agrees at 7 bases. Germline V gene data show CDR1 as SGHAT and CDR2 as FQDESV (reference sequence). This CDR3 is 11 amino acids long. The V and J ends lost 5 bases and 7 bases, in that order; junction bases with no gene match: 1. The CDR3 spells CASSQGDEAFF. The CDR3 DNA sequence: TGTGCCAGCAGCCAGGGGGATGAAGCTTTCTTT.

This sequence joins TRBV4-3 and TRBJ1-4; D may be TRBD1 (6 bases). This CDR3 comprises 15 residues. V was shortened by 4 bases and J by 7 bases, with 16 bases between the two germline ends. CDR1 LGHNA and CDR2 YSLEER come from the germline V gene. CDR3 nucleotides: TGCGCCAGCAGCCTCGAGGGGGGGGTAGGTGAAAAACTGTTTTTT. Amino acid sequence: CASSLEGGVGEKLFF.

The CDR3 loop is CASSFQEQYF. In DNA form, the CDR3 reads TGCGCCAGCAGTTTCCAGGAGCAGTACTTC. The genes are TRBV4-3 and TRBJ2-7; D uncertain. Deletions cut 6 bases from V and 7 bases from J, with 7 bases between. The CDR3 is 10 residues long. Per the germline V gene, CDR1 is LGHNA and CDR2 is YSLEER.

J is TRBJ2-1 and V is TRBV19; 10 bases align to TRBD2. The CDR3 consists of 15 residues. V shed 2 bases, J shed 5 bases, and the junction held 3 bases outside the gene matches. Germline V CDR1 and CDR2: LNHDA, SQIVND (reference sequence). The CDR3 DNA reads TGTGCCAGTAGTATAAAACTAGCGGGAAACAATGAGCAGTTCTTC. Its protein is CASSIKLAGNNEQFF.

The chain has TRBV6-5 and TRBJ1-2; maybe TRBD1 (5 bases). CDR1 MNHEY and CDR2 SVGAGI come from the germline V gene. V was clipped by 4 bases and J by 8 bases, with 17 bases between them. The CDR3 contains 14 residues. CDR3 nucleotide sequence: TGTGCCAGCAGTTTCCTTCAGGGTGGGGTCGGCTACACCTTC. It codes for CASSFLQGGVGYTF.

The rearrangement links TRBV5-5 to TRBJ1-5; 7 bases are a match to TRBD1. The CDR3 is made up of 17 amino acids. Germline V gene data show CDR1 as SGHKS and CDR2 as YYEKEE (reference sequence). V lost 2 bases, J lost 7 bases, and 15 bases stayed unmatched. The CDR3, as DNA: TGTGCCAGCAGCTTAAGGGACAGCGCGGATATAGGCCAGCCCCAGCATTTT. Translation: CASSLRDSADIGQPQHF.

This clone was seen ten or more times. V and J are TRBV27 and TRBJ1-2; TRBD1 aligns across 7 bases. J was trimmed by 11 bases and V by 6 bases; bases with no gene match: 15. Germline V CDR1 and CDR2: MNHEY, SMNVEV (reference sequence). The CDR3 loop spans 14 amino acids. The CDR3 loop reads CASSRTGTVSKYTF. DNA of the CDR3: TGTGCCAGCAGCCGGACAGGCACGGTGTCTAAGTACACCTTC.

This chain joins TRBV27 and TRBJ1-5; 9 nucleotides line up with TRBD1. In germline, CDR1 is MNHEY, CDR2 SMNVEV (reference sequence). The junction had 9 bases not matched to a gene; V was cut back by 6 bases and J by 0 bases. There are 17 residues in the CDR3. This CDR3 reads CASRTGGAGYSNQPQHF. The CDR3 DNA reads TGTGCCAGCAGAACAGGGGGCGCGGGGTATAGCAATCAGCCCCAGCATTTT.

The V and J genes are TRBV4-1 and TRBJ2-7, with TRBD2 matching 7 bases. The germline CDR1 and CDR2 sequences are MGHRA and YSYEKL. J was trimmed by 10 bases and V by 4 bases; bases with no gene match: 16. The CDR3 contains 15 residues. The CDR3 region has the DNA TGCGCCAGCAGCCTTGCCACCAGCGGGGCCCTTTTTCAGTACTTC. It specifies CASSLATSGALFQYF.

The V gene is TRBV6-2 or TRBV6-3, the J gene TRBJ2-7; 9 bases line up with TRBD1. V trimming: 6 bases; J trimming: 4 bases; junction bases outside the gene matches: 10. There are 15 residues in the CDR3. Germline CDR1 is MNHEY and CDR2 is SVGEGT. In nucleotides, the CDR3 is TGTGCCAGCAGCCCACAGGGGGCGAGTTTTTACGAGCAGTACTTC. Translated, it gives CASSPQGASFYEQYF.

This clone was picked up a small number of times. J is TRBJ1-4 and V is TRBV5-1; TRBD1 matches at 7 bases. Germline V CDR1 and CDR2: SGHRS, YFSETQ. The trim removed 2 bases at V and 5 bases at J, leaving 6 bases unmatched. This CDR3 region has 15 residues. The CDR3 DNA reads TGCGCCAGCAGCTTCGAGACAGGGACAAATGAAAAACTGTTTTTT. This sequence encodes CASSFETGTNEKLFF. The variable domain in full, completed from reference TRBV5-1 and TRBJ1-4, reads KAGVTQTPRYLIKTRGQQVTLSCSPISGHRSVSWYQQTPGQGLQFLFEYFSETQRNKGNFPGRFSGRQFSNSRSEMNVSTLELGDSALYLCASSFETGTNEKLFFGSGTQLSVL.

This clone has a single count. The chain is built from TRBV14 and TRBJ2-7; the match to TRBD2 covers 7 bases. The CDR3 is made up of 15 amino acids. V shed 4 bases and J 3 bases; nucleotides not matched to a gene: 9. Germline CDR1 SGHDN, CDR2 FVKESK. The CDR3 loop is CASSPLAGVGYEQYF. The CDR3 bases are TGTGCCAGCAGCCCCCTGGCGGGAGTAGGCTACGAGCAGTACTTC.